Shown below are 28 T cell receptor beta chains from a single sample sequenced in a study of shared clonotypes between healthy human individuals. CD45RO-negative CD8 cells positively selected for CCR7 made up the naive population, which excluded terminally differentiated effector memory CD45RA+ cells. The method was immunoSEQ multiplex PCR; TCRdb's version includes in-frame clones alone and lacks a portion of them. The data show about 680,000 clones, around 90% seen once. The specimen sequenced was naive CD8+ T cells sorted from blood. All receptors come from a young man in good health.

This clone is a singleton in its sample. The chain recombines TRBV5-4 with TRBJ2-1, with 11 bases matching TRBD2. Germline-derived CDR1 and CDR2 are SGHNT and YYREEE (reference sequence). V shed 1 base, J shed 7 bases, and the junction held 4 bases outside the gene matches. This CDR3 region has 15 residues. The CDR3 sequence: CASSLTSGSGNEQFF. The CDR3 DNA reads as TGTGCCAGCAGCTTGACTAGCGGGAGTGGTAATGAGCAGTTCTTC.

The chain uses TRBV9 and TRBJ1-1; D not resolved. Germline CDR1 reads SGDLS; CDR2 reads YYNGEE. V was clipped by 0 bases and J by 7 bases, with 16 bases between them. CDR3 length: 15 residues. CDR3 sequence reads: CASSVERMSPGEAFF. The CDR3 DNA reads as TGTGCCAGCAGCGTAGAAAGGATGTCCCCAGGTGAAGCTTTCTTT. Full variable domain (remainder filled in from reference TRBV9 and TRBJ1-1): DSGVTQTPKHLITATGQRVTLRCSPRSGDLSVYWYQQSLDQGLQFLIQYYNGEERAKGNILERFSAQQFPDLHSELNLSSLELGDSALYFCASSVERMSPGEAFFGQGTRLTVV.

The rearrangement links TRBV9 to TRBJ2-5; 7 bases map to TRBD1. Trimming removed 4 bases from V and 1 base from J; junction bases left unmatched: 4. CDR1 and CDR2 from the germline V gene are SGDLS and YYNGEE. The CDR3 is 14 residues long. DNA of the CDR3: TGTGCCAGCAGCATGGGACAGATCCAAGAGACCCAGTACTTC. It codes for CASSMGQIQETQYF.

The chain couples TRBV11-2 to TRBJ2-5; 11 bases map to TRBD2. The CDR3 is 17 residues long. Trimming removed 1 base from V and 5 bases from J; junction bases left unmatched: 9. Germline V gives CDR1 SGHAT, CDR2 FQNNGV. CDR3 nucleotides: TGTGCCAGCAGCTTAGGGATAGCGGGAGGGCCTGGGGAGACCCAGTACTTC. This translates into CASSLGIAGGPGETQYF.

The chain joins TRBV29-1 to TRBJ2-3, with 7 bases identical to TRBD2. The length of the CDR3 is 14 residues. V gave up 8 bases and J gave up 4 bases; unmatched junction bases: 12. Germline CDR1 and CDR2: SQVTM and ANQGSEA. CDR3 in amino acids: CSPFRTSGADTQYF. CDR3 nucleotide sequence: TGCAGCCCTTTCCGGACAAGCGGGGCAGATACGCAGTATTTT.

The genes are TRBV10-2 and TRBJ2-3; no clear D gene. The CDR3 has 15 amino acids. Per the germline V gene, CDR1 is WSHSY and CDR2 is SAAADI. Trimming pared 6 bases from V and 1 base from J, leaving 14 bases between. The CDR3 region has the DNA TGCGCCAGCAGAGTTCCGGCGACCCGCACAGATACGCAGTATTTT. Protein product: CASRVPATRTDTQYF.

This chain links TRBV19 with TRBJ1-1; no clear D gene. The CDR3 has 14 residues. V lost 3 bases, J lost 5 bases, and 13 bases lay in between. Germline lookup yields CDR1 LNHDA and CDR2 SQIVND (reference sequence). DNA of the CDR3: TGTGCCAGTAGTATTTACTCGGTCCGGACTGAAGCTTTCTTT. Translation: CASSIYSVRTEAFF.

V usage is TRBV4-3 and J usage is TRBJ2-7; 9 bases are shared with TRBD1. Germline CDR1 LGHNA, CDR2 YSLEER. The CDR3 has 15 residues. With 2 bases clipped from V and 3 bases from J, the junction kept 5 bases outside the gene matches. CDR3 region: CASSQQDRGSYEQYF. CDR3 coding DNA: TGCGCCAGCAGCCAACAAGACAGGGGGAGCTACGAGCAGTACTTC.

The rearrangement joins TRBV29-1 to TRBJ2-6; D is possibly TRBD2 (7 bases). Germline-derived CDR1 and CDR2 are SQVTM and ANQGSEA. The V gene lost 4 bases and the J gene lost 0 bases, with 16 bases spanning the gap. The CDR3 contains 17 residues. CDR3 protein: CSVGVTGGFSGANVLTF. Here the CDR3 DNA reads TGCAGCGTTGGTGTGACGGGGGGCTTCTCTGGGGCCAACGTCCTGACTTTC.

The chain carries TRBV29-1 and TRBJ2-1; 7 positions match TRBD1. The length of the CDR3 is 15 residues. V was pared by 2 bases and J by 4 bases, with 8 bases of the junction left unmatched. Germline loops: CDR1 SQVTM, CDR2 ANQGSEA. This chain's CDR3 is CSVESSRDRYNEQFF. CDR3 bases: TGCAGCGTTGAATCCTCACGGGACAGATACAATGAGCAGTTCTTC.

This clone was found once. The J gene is TRBJ2-1, the V gene TRBV19; maybe TRBD1 (7 bases). Trimming stripped 6 bases from V and 2 bases from J, with 17 bases between. The CDR3 totals 16 residues. Germline CDR1 and CDR2: LNHDA and SQIVND (reference sequence). The CDR3 loop reads CASSAAGQRTYNEQFF. The DNA of the CDR3 is TGTGCCAGTAGCGCGGCGGGACAGCGCACCTACAATGAGCAGTTCTTC. The full variable domain, rest sourced from reference TRBV19 and TRBJ2-1, is DGGITQSPKYLFRKEGQNVTLSCEQNLNHDAMYWYRQDPGQGLRLIYYSQIVNDFQKGDIAEGYSVSREKKESFPLTVTSAQKNPTAFYLCASSAAGQRTYNEQFFGPGTRLTVL.

The genes are TRBV21-1 and TRBJ2-3; the tabulated D call, TRBD1, remains unverified against the DNA. TRBV21-1 is termed a pseudogene. The CDR3 extends over 15 amino acids. The CDR3 region has the DNA TGTGCCAGCAGCAAAAATGGGGCAGGGGGCGATACGCAGTATTTT. Translating it yields CASSKNGAGGDTQYF.

V is TRBV28 and J is TRBJ1-5; a weak D match, TRBD1 (6 bases). The CDR3 consists of 15 residues. Per germline, CDR1 MDHEN and CDR2 SYDVKM. Trimming shortened V by 6 bases and J by 6 bases, and 18 bases separated the two germline ends. The CDR3 sequence: CASRRGAVVSQPQHF. The CDR3 nucleotides are TGTGCCAGCAGAAGGGGGGCGGTTGTCTCTCAGCCCCAGCATTTT.

V is TRBV29-1 and J is TRBJ2-7, with TRBD2 matching 8 bases. With V trimmed by 5 bases and J by 1 base, 4 bases remained unmatched. The germline V gene encodes CDR1 SQVTM and CDR2 ANQGSEA. CDR3 length: 13 amino acids. CDR3 sequence: CSVWASGSYEQYF. CDR3 coding DNA: TGCAGCGTTTGGGCTAGCGGGTCCTACGAGCAGTACTTC.

The V gene is TRBV7-9, the J gene TRBJ2-7; perhaps TRBD1 as D (6 bases). In germline, CDR1 is SEHNR, CDR2 FQNEAQ (reference sequence). The germline V and J ends were trimmed by 5 bases and 4 bases, with 15 bases remaining between them. The CDR3 length is 14 residues. CDR3 bases: TGTGCCAGCAGCCAACCGGGACACTCATACGAGCAGTACTTC. Protein sequence: CASSQPGHSYEQYF.

The chain combines TRBV6-5 with TRBJ2-7; D uncertain. V gave up 2 bases and J gave up 0 bases, with 8 bases separating them. This CDR3 region has 14 residues. Germline V CDR1 and CDR2: MNHEY, SVGAGI. CDR3 sequence: CASSYATSSYEQYF. In nucleotides, the CDR3 is TGTGCCAGCAGTTACGCGACAAGCTCCTACGAGCAGTACTTC.

The chain uses TRBV11-2 and TRBJ2-3; D unclear. CDR1 SGHAT and CDR2 FQNNGV come from the germline V gene. With 9 bases removed from V and 2 bases from J, the gap between germline ends came to 24 bases. This CDR3 contains 17 residues. The CDR3 loop reads CASRTAYGLVDTDTQYF. DNA for the CDR3: TGTGCCAGTAGAACAGCTTACGGATTGGTAGACACAGATACGCAGTATTTT.

The J gene is TRBJ1-1, the V gene TRBV5-1; 7 bases fit TRBD1. In germline, CDR1 is SGHRS, CDR2 YFSETQ. With 2 bases clipped from V and 3 bases from J, the junction kept 4 bases outside the gene matches. The CDR3 contains 14 residues. The CDR3 loop reads CASSFDRAHTEAFF. The CDR3 DNA is TGCGCCAGCAGCTTCGACAGGGCGCACACTGAAGCTTTCTTT.

The chain recombines TRBV5-6 with TRBJ2-5; 7 bases map to TRBD1. From germline, CDR1 is SGHDT and CDR2 YYEEEE. V dropped 3 bases and J dropped 4; count of bases not matched to a gene: 9. The CDR3 has 15 residues. The CDR3 loop reads CASSSGQVQPETQYF. The CDR3, as DNA: TGTGCCAGCAGCTCAGGACAGGTCCAACCAGAGACCCAGTACTTC.

The chain links TRBV10-3 to TRBJ2-1; 8 nucleotides line up with TRBD2. CDR3 length: 13 amino acids. Germline V gene data show CDR1 as ENHRY and CDR2 as SYGVKD. V shed 9 bases and J 9 bases; nucleotides not matched to a gene: 10. In DNA form, the CDR3 reads TGTGCCATAGCGGGAGAGATTACAGGTGAGCAGTTCTTC. Protein product: CAIAGEITGEQFF.

This clone has more than one count but fewer than ten. CDR3: CASSTLYGANVLTF. The CDR3 region has the DNA TGTGCCAGCAGCACCCTCTACGGGGCCAACGTCCTGACTTTC. The chain has TRBV13 and TRBJ2-6; no clear D. In germline, CDR1 is PRHDT, CDR2 FYEKMQ (reference sequence). Trimming shortened V by 5 bases and J by 4 bases, and 9 bases separated the two germline ends. CDR3 size: 14 residues.

DNA of the CDR3: TGTGCCAGCAGCCACGGGGACCCCTACGAGCAGTACTTC. It translates to CASSHGDPYEQYF. This chain connects TRBV7-6 to TRBJ2-7, with D possibly being TRBD1 or TRBD2 (5 bases each). Deletions cut 5 bases from V and 2 bases from J, with 10 bases between. This CDR3 is built from 13 residues. From germline, CDR1 is SGHVS and CDR2 FNYEAQ.

This chain uses TRBV2 with TRBJ2-1; D call uncertain. CDR1 and CDR2 from the germline V gene are SNHLY and FYNNEI. V gave up 2 bases and J gave up 5 bases, with 13 bases separating them. CDR3 length: 15 residues. The CDR3 nucleotides are TGTGCCAGCAGTGAAAGGCTAGGTGACGACAATGAGCAGTTCTTC. Its protein is CASSERLGDDNEQFF.

This chain joins TRBV7-9 and TRBJ2-7, with TRBD1 identical over 10 bases. This CDR3 region has 15 residues. CDR1 and CDR2 from the germline V gene are SEHNR and FQNEAQ (reference sequence). V was pared by 5 bases and J by 0 bases, with 4 bases of the junction left unmatched. DNA for the CDR3: TGTGCCAGCAGCCTCCGGACAGGGGGCTCCTACGAGCAGTACTTC. It encodes CASSLRTGGSYEQYF.

The chain uses TRBV28 and TRBJ2-7, with 8 bases aligning to TRBD2. The germline CDR1 and CDR2 sequences are MDHEN and SYDVKM. The junction had 9 bases not matched to a gene; V was cut back by 7 bases and J by 4 bases. The CDR3 runs to 14 residues. The CDR3 DNA is TGTGCCAGCACAGATAGGACTAGCTCGTACGAGCAGTACTTC. Protein: CASTDRTSSYEQYF.

This clone is a singleton in its sample. The chain combines TRBV5-6 with TRBJ1-5, with 9 bases matching TRBD1. The ends lost 0 bases at V and 5 bases at J; junction bases unmatched: 6. Germline CDR1 SGHDT, CDR2 YYEEEE. This CDR3 region has 16 residues. CDR3 sequence: CASSLGGQGPYQPQHF. The DNA of the CDR3 is TGTGCCAGCAGCTTGGGGGGACAGGGACCCTATCAGCCCCAGCATTTT.

J is TRBJ2-7 and V is TRBV13; no clear D. The germline CDR1 and CDR2 sequences are PRHDT and FYEKMQ (reference sequence). This CDR3 is built from 13 residues. V gave up 3 bases and J gave up 2 bases, with 8 bases separating them. The CDR3: CASSFKRTYEQYF. Here the CDR3 DNA reads TGTGCCAGCAGCTTCAAGAGAACCTACGAGCAGTACTTC. Using reference TRBV13 and TRBJ2-7 for the parts outside the CDR3, the full variable domain is AAGVIQSPRHLIKEKRETATLKCYPIPRHDTVYWYQQGPGQDPQFLISFYEKMQSDKGSIPDRFSAQQFSDYHSELNMSSLELGDSALYFCASSFKRTYEQYFGPGTRLTVT.

The rearrangement links TRBV4-3 to TRBJ2-7; D is undetermined. CDR3 length: 15 residues. V was shortened by 0 bases and J by 0 bases, with 9 bases between the two germline ends. Germline CDR1 reads LGHNA; CDR2 reads YSLEER. The CDR3 DNA sequence: TGCGCCAGCAGCCAAGATCGGCAGGTCTCCTACGAGCAGTACTTC. It yields the protein CASSQDRQVSYEQYF.